The 28 T cell receptor beta chains listed next were all sequenced from one sample in a study of blood T cell repertoires in COVID-19. The protocol was immunoSEQ multiplex PCR, while the TCRdb copy is restricted to in-frame clones and leaves out a portion. The table records 120,000 to 150,000 clones, about three quarters of them present only once. The sample taken for sequencing was peripheral blood. The receptors originated from a man between 50 and 59 years old with acute or convalescent COVID-19.

This sequence joins TRBV18 and TRBJ2-1; 9 nucleotides match TRBD2. Germline trimming cut 4 bases from V and 6 bases from J; bases unmatched to any gene: 4. Germline lookup yields CDR1 KGHSH and CDR2 LQKENI. The CDR3 is 14 residues long. CDR3: CASSLAGDSNEQFF. As DNA, the CDR3 is TGTGCCAGCTCACTAGCGGGGGACTCCAATGAGCAGTTCTTC.

This clone has only a few counts. V is TRBV9 and J is TRBJ2-2; 12 nucleotides align to TRBD2. Trimming cost V 5 bases and J 6 bases; bases outside gene matches: 8. Germline V lookup: CDR1 SGDLS, CDR2 YYNGEE. This CDR3 has 16 residues. CDR3 nucleotide sequence: TGTGCCAGCAGACCCTCTAGCGGGGGGGAGCCCGGGGAGCTGTTTTTT. It translates to CASRPSSGGEPGELFF.

About this clone: The junction shows a germline mismatch at one end, possibly a read error. The V and J genes are TRBV19 and TRBJ1-5; 9 positions match TRBD1. The CDR3 covers 14 residues. Germline V gives CDR1 LNHDA, CDR2 SQIVND (reference sequence). CDR3: CASSIGQGPKPQHF. CDR3 DNA sequence: TGTGCCAGTAGCATAGGACAGGGGCCAAAGCCCCAGCATTTT.

This clone is a singleton in its sample. V is TRBV14 and J is TRBJ2-1, with 8 bases fitting TRBD1. CDR3 length: 15 residues. Germline-derived CDR1 and CDR2 are SGHDN and FVKESK. The J segment lost 9 bases and the V segment lost 1 base, leaving 8 bases of the junction unmatched. The CDR3 DNA follows: TGTGCCAGCAGCCAAGCCCCTGGGACAGGCGGTGAGCAGTTCTTC. The encoded protein is CASSQAPGTGGEQFF.

This clone has only a few counts. The chain is built from TRBV6-5 and TRBJ1-6, with 7 bases matching TRBD1. Germline lookup yields CDR1 MNHEY and CDR2 SVGAGI. This CDR3 is 16 amino acids long. V was clipped by 2 bases and J by 3 bases; unmatched bases: 4. This CDR3 is CASSYPRQGYNSPLHF. CDR3 sequence (DNA): TGTGCCAGCAGTTACCCCAGACAGGGCTATAATTCACCCCTCCACTTT.

This chain links TRBV5-5 with TRBJ2-3; TRBD2 aligns across 7 bases. The CDR3 covers 15 residues. The V gene's germline CDR1 is SGHKS and CDR2 YYEKEE (reference sequence). V was pared by 3 bases and J by 0 bases, with 4 bases of the junction left unmatched. In DNA form, the CDR3 reads TGTGCCAGCAGCTACAGCGGGGATAGCACAGATACGCAGTATTTT. It yields the protein CASSYSGDSTDTQYF. Together with reference TRBV5-5 and TRBJ2-3, the CDR3 gives the full variable domain: DAGVTQSPTHLIKTRGQQVTLRCSPISGHKSVSWYQQVLGQGPQFIFQYYEKEERGRGNFPDRFSARQFPNYSSELNVNALLLGDSALYLCASSYSGDSTDTQYFGPGTRLTVL.

The chain couples TRBV4-1 to TRBJ2-1; D unresolved. The germline V gene has CDR1 MGHRA and CDR2 YSYEKL. Deletions cut 4 bases from V and 8 bases from J, with 18 bases between. There are 15 residues in the CDR3. The DNA of the CDR3 is TGCGCCAGCAGCCCCGTCGATAGTTCCTCGGATGAGCAGTTCTTC. Its protein product is CASSPVDSSSDEQFF.

The table lists this clone with many counts. The chain joins TRBV11-2 to TRBJ2-7; 12 bases line up with TRBD2. V dropped 5 bases and J dropped 2; count of bases not matched to a gene: 10. CDR3 length: 17 residues. Germline values: CDR1 SGHAT, CDR2 FQNNGV. CDR3 DNA: TGTGCCAGCAGCGGAGGACTAGCGGGGAGAACCCCCTACGAGCAGTACGTC. Translating it yields CASSGGLAGRTPYEQYV.

V gene TRBV2 combines with J gene TRBJ1-4; no clear D gene. Germline assignment: CDR1 SNHLY and CDR2 FYNNEI. The CDR3 consists of 14 residues. Trimming took 1 base from V and 6 from J, leaving 9 bases between them. CDR3 nucleotide sequence: TGTGCCAGCAGTGAAGATCGAGGGCATGAAAAACTGTTTTTT. Translated: CASSEDRGHEKLFF. The variable domain in full, completed from reference TRBV2 and TRBJ1-4, reads EPEVTQTPSHQVTQMGQEVILRCVPISNHLYFYWYRQILGQKVEFLVSFYNNEISEKSEIFDDQFSVERPDGSNFTLKIRSTKLEDSAMYFCASSEDRGHEKLFFGSGTQLSVL.

This rearrangement joins TRBV27 to TRBJ1-2; TRBD1 aligns across 10 bases. The V and J ends lost 3 bases and 7 bases, in that order; junction bases with no gene match: 5. The germline gives CDR1 MNHEY, CDR2 SMNVEV (reference sequence). This CDR3 spans 14 amino acids. DNA of the CDR3: TGTGCCAGCAGTTTTTCGGACAGGGGGATTGGCTACACCTTC. This sequence encodes CASSFSDRGIGYTF.

The rearrangement joins TRBV10-2 to TRBJ1-3; no firm D call. This CDR3 has 12 residues. CDR1 WSHSY and CDR2 SAAADI come from the germline V gene. With 2 bases removed from V and 6 bases from J, the gap between germline ends came to 5 bases. The CDR3 is CASSEPLNTIYF. CDR3 nucleotide sequence: TGCGCCAGCAGTGAGCCCCTAAACACCATATATTTT.

The chain employs TRBV7-3 and TRBJ2-5, with a weak D call TRBD1 (6 bases). The CDR3 sequence is 15 residues long. V was shortened by 3 bases and J by 3 bases, with 14 bases between the two germline ends. CDR1 and CDR2 (germline): SGHTA, FQGTGA. The CDR3 loop reads CASSFPEQGEETQYF. The CDR3 DNA reads as TGTGCCAGCAGCTTCCCCGAACAGGGAGAAGAGACCCAGTACTTC. Based on the CDR3 plus reference TRBV7-3 and TRBJ2-5, the full variable domain is GAGVSQTPSNKVTEKGKYVELRCDPISGHTALYWYRQSLGQGPEFLIYFQGTGAADDSGLPNDRFFAVRPEGSVSTLKIQRTERGDSAVYLCASSFPEQGEETQYFGPGTRLLVL.

This sequence joins TRBV4-1 and TRBJ2-3, with TRBD2 identical over 12 bases. The CDR3 consists of 18 residues. Germline CDR1 reads MGHRA; CDR2 reads YSYEKL. Trimming at V came to 3 bases and at J to 2 bases, leaving 9 bases not matched to a gene. The CDR3 here is CASSHALAGGPNTDTQYF. The CDR3 DNA reads TGCGCCAGCAGCCATGCACTAGCGGGGGGACCCAACACAGATACGCAGTATTTT.

This clone was counted only a few times. The genes are TRBV11-2 and TRBJ2-1, with D possibly being TRBD2 (6 bases). Trimming left V 3 bases short and J 2 bases short, with 20 bases between. CDR3 length: 18 residues. Germline V lookup: CDR1 SGHAT, CDR2 FQNNGV. For the CDR3, the DNA is TGTGCCAGCAGCTTTTATTCGATGGCGGGACGGACCTACAATGAGCAGTTCTTC. Translation gives CASSFYSMAGRTYNEQFF.

The V and J genes are TRBV7-3 and TRBJ2-1, with TRBD1 matching over 7 bases. The CDR3 length is 13 residues. Germline-derived CDR1 and CDR2 are SGHTA and FQGTGA. The V segment lost 4 bases and the J segment 5 bases; nucleotides outside the gene matches: 2. The CDR3 here is CASSYQGDNEQFF. The CDR3, as DNA: TGTGCCAGCAGCTACCAGGGGGACAATGAGCAGTTCTTC.

J is TRBJ2-7 and V is TRBV5-1, with TRBD2 matching over 7 bases. J gave up 6 bases and V 5 bases, and 2 bases lay outside the gene matches. The CDR3 length is 11 residues. CDR1 and CDR2 (germline): SGHRS, YFSETQ. CDR3 protein: CASSWGGEQYF. In nucleotides, the CDR3 is TGCGCCAGCAGTTGGGGGGGCGAGCAGTACTTC.

The genes are TRBV23-1 and TRBJ2-5; D may be TRBD1 (5 bases). TRBV23-1 is an ORF, with its function uncertain. The CDR3 runs to 13 residues. The germline V and J ends were trimmed by 2 bases and 1 base, with 5 bases remaining between them. This CDR3 is CASSQRGQETQYF. The CDR3 DNA is TGCGCCAGCAGTCAAAGGGGCCAAGAGACCCAGTACTTC.

V and J are TRBV18 and TRBJ2-5, with TRBD1 identical over 7 bases. There are 14 residues in the CDR3. The germline CDR1 and CDR2 sequences are KGHSH and LQKENI. V was pared by 3 bases and J by 4 bases, with 5 bases of the junction left unmatched. Here the CDR3 reads CASSPSQGRETQYF. The CDR3 DNA reads as TGTGCCAGCTCACCCTCACAGGGGAGAGAGACCCAGTACTTC.

This chain links TRBV24-1 with TRBJ2-3; D perhaps matches TRBD2 (5 bases). Germline V CDR1 and CDR2: KGHDR, SFDVKD. The CDR3 is 15 amino acids. Trimming cost V 3 bases and J 3 bases, with 12 bases left between them. The CDR3 DNA reads TGTGCCACCAGTGATCCTCCTTGGAGGACAGATACGCAGTATTTT. This codes for CATSDPPWRTDTQYF.

This chain links TRBV2 with TRBJ1-5; D is ambiguous. CDR1 is SNHLY and CDR2 is FYNNEI in the germline V gene. The ends were cut back, 3 bases at V and 0 bases at J, with 9 bases in the middle. CDR3 length: 15 residues. The CDR3: CASSDLFYSNQPQHF. As DNA, the CDR3 is TGTGCCAGCAGTGACCTGTTCTATAGCAATCAGCCCCAGCATTTT.

In this sample, this clone turned up a few times. This chain connects TRBV5-1 to TRBJ2-5; TRBD1 aligns across 9 bases. Unmatched junction bases numbered 6, after V lost 3 bases and J lost 3 bases. The CDR3 is 15 amino acids. Per germline, CDR1 SGHRS and CDR2 YFSETQ. CDR3 sequence reads: CASSSGQGWEETQYF. The CDR3 DNA follows: TGCGCCAGCAGCTCAGGACAGGGGTGGGAAGAGACCCAGTACTTC.

The rearrangement joins TRBV5-1 to TRBJ2-3; 7 bases map to TRBD1. This CDR3 comprises 12 residues. With V trimmed by 5 bases and J by 3 bases, 0 bases remained unmatched. The germline gives CDR1 SGHRS, CDR2 YFSETQ. The CDR3 reads CASRQGTDTQYF. As DNA, the CDR3 is TGCGCCAGCAGACAGGGGACAGATACGCAGTATTTT.

V and J are TRBV4-1 and TRBJ2-1, with 9 bases that match TRBD2. The J segment lost 4 bases and the V segment lost 0 bases, leaving 7 bases of the junction unmatched. Per the germline V gene, CDR1 is MGHRA and CDR2 is YSYEKL. The CDR3 sequence is 17 residues long. The CDR3 DNA follows: TGCGCCAGCAGCCAAGAACCCGGACTAGCGATGTACAATGAGCAGTTCTTC. Translated: CASSQEPGLAMYNEQFF.

This chain links TRBV19 with TRBJ2-1; D remains unclear. Germline CDR1 and CDR2: LNHDA and SQIVND (reference sequence). V was clipped by 3 bases and J by 5 bases, with 11 bases between them. This CDR3 is built from 14 residues. The CDR3 reads CASSIKLQNNEQFF. CDR3 DNA sequence: TGTGCCAGTAGTATTAAATTACAGAACAATGAGCAGTTCTTC. Looking up the rest from reference TRBV19 and TRBJ2-1 gives the full variable domain: DGGITQSPKYLFRKEGQNVTLSCEQNLNHDAMYWYRQDPGQGLRLIYYSQIVNDFQKGDIAEGYSVSREKKESFPLTVTSAQKNPTAFYLCASSIKLQNNEQFFGPGTRLTVL.

The rearrangement uses TRBV18 and TRBJ1-2, with 10 nucleotides matching TRBD1. The germline V gene encodes CDR1 KGHSH and CDR2 LQKENI. CDR3 length: 15 amino acids. Trimming took 3 bases from V and 6 from J; bases not matched to a gene: 7. CDR3 loop: CASSPFGQGDNGYTF. Written as DNA, the CDR3 is TGTGCCAGCTCACCTTTCGGACAGGGGGATAATGGCTACACCTTC.

This chain links TRBV19 with TRBJ2-1, with 10 bases fitting TRBD1. J lost 7 bases, V lost 3 bases, and 3 bases had no gene match. The CDR3 loop spans 14 amino acids. The germline V gene encodes CDR1 LNHDA and CDR2 SQIVND (reference sequence). The CDR3 DNA sequence: TGTGCCAGTAGTATCGGGACAGGGGTTAATGAGCAGTTCTTC. It translates to CASSIGTGVNEQFF.

In the case of this clone: The same CDR3 also results from other DNA sequences found in this sample. The genes are TRBV3-1 (or the pseudogene TRBV3-2) and TRBJ2-5, with 13 bases fitting TRBD2. The germline V gene has CDR1 LGHDT and CDR2 YNNKEL (reference sequence). The V segment lost 1 base and the J segment 2 bases; nucleotides outside the gene matches: 1. The length of the CDR3 is 16 residues. The chain's CDR3 is CASSQGLAGGQETQYF. The CDR3 nucleotides read TGTGCCAGCAGCCAAGGACTAGCGGGGGGACAAGAGACCCAGTACTTC.

The chain uses TRBV3-1 (or the pseudogene TRBV3-2) and TRBJ2-3; D call uncertain. Germline V CDR1 and CDR2: LGHDT, YNNKEL (reference sequence). This CDR3 contains 13 residues. Trimming removed 5 bases from V and 4 bases from J, with 10 bases in between. CDR3 loop: CASSEAGPDTQYF. CDR3 in DNA: TGTGCCAGCAGCGAGGCTGGCCCAGATACGCAGTATTTT.